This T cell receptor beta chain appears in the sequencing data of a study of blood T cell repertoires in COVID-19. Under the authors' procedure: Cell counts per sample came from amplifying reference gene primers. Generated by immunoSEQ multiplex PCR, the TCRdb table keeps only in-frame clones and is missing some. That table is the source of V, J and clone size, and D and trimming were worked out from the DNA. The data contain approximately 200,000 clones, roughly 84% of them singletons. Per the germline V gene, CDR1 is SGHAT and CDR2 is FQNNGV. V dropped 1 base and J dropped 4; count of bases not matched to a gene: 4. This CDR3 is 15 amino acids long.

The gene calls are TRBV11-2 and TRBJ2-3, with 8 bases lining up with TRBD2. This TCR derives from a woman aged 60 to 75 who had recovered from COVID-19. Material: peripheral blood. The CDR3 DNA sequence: TGTGCCAGCAGCTTAGGAGCGGGGGCGTCAGATACGCAGTATTTT. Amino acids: CASSLGAGASDTQYF.